The 3 T cell receptor beta chains below were found in one sample sequenced in a study of blood T cell repertoires in COVID-19. Libraries were prepared by immunoSEQ multiplex PCR; TCRdb keeps only in-frame clonotypes and omits some of them. The sample records 23,000 or so clones, under 95% being singletons. Input material: peripheral blood. These receptors all stem from a woman aged 50 to 60 with active COVID-19.

This chain connects TRBV6-5 to TRBJ1-1, with D possibly being TRBD1 (5 bases). Germline V gene data show CDR1 as MNHEY and CDR2 as SVGAGI. The CDR3 is 14 residues long. Trimming removed 2 bases at V and 0 bases at J, with 7 bases between. The chain's CDR3 is CASSYGHLNTEAFF. The DNA for the CDR3 is TGTGCCAGCAGTTACGGACACCTGAACACTGAAGCTTTCTTT.

The J gene is TRBJ2-5, the V gene TRBV9, with 14 bases aligning to TRBD2. Trimming at V came to 3 bases and at J to 2 bases, leaving 12 bases not matched to a gene. This CDR3 is 19 amino acids long. Germline-derived CDR1 and CDR2 are SGDLS and YYNGEE. DNA of the CDR3: TGTGCCAGCAGCGCAACCACCGGGACTAGCGGGGGCTGGCAAGAGACCCAGTACTTC. Its translation is CASSATTGTSGGWQETQYF.

The gene calls are TRBV11-2 and TRBJ2-3; possibly TRBD2 for D (6 bases). This CDR3 spans 15 amino acids. Between the trimmed V and J ends, which lost 1 base and 1 base, there was a span of 9 bases. The germline V gene has CDR1 SGHAT and CDR2 FQNNGV. The CDR3 spells CASSLGGEGTDTQYF. For the CDR3, the DNA is TGTGCCAGCAGCTTAGGAGGGGAGGGCACAGATACGCAGTATTTT. Together with reference TRBV11-2 and TRBJ2-3, the CDR3 gives the full variable domain: EAGVAQSPRYKIIEKRQSVAFWCNPISGHATLYWYQQILGQGPKLLIQFQNNGVVDDSQLPKDRFSAERLKGVDSTLKIQPAKLEDSAVYLCASSLGGEGTDTQYFGPGTRLTVL.